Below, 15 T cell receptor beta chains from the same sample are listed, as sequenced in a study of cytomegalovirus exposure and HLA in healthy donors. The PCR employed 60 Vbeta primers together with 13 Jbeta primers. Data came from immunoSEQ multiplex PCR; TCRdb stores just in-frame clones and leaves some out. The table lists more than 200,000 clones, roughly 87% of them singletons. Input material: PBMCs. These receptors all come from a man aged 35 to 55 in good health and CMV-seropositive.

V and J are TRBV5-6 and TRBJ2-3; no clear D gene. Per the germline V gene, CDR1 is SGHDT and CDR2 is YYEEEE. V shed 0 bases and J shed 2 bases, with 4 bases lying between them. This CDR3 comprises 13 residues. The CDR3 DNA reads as TGTGCCAGCAGCTTGGGGGCCACAGATACGCAGTATTTT. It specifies CASSLGATDTQYF.

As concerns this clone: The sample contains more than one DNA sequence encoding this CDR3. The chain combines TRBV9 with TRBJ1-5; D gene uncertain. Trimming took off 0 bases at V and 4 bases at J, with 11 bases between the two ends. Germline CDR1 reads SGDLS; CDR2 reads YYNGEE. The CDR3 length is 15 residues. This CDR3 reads CASSVGGLGNQPQHF. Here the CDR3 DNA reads TGTGCCAGCAGCGTAGGAGGGTTGGGAAATCAGCCCCAGCATTTT.

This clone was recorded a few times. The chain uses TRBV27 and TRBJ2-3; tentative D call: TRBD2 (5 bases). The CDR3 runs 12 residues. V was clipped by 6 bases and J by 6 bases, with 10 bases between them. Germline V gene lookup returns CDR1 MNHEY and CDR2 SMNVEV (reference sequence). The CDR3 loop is CASSRDSDTQYF. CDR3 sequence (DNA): TGTGCCAGCAGCCGGGATTCCGATACGCAGTATTTT.

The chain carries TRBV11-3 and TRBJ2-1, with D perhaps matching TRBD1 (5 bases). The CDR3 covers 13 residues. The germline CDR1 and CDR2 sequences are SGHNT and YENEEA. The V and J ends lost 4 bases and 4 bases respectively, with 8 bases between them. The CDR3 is CASSWGPYNEQFF. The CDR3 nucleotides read TGTGCCAGCAGCTGGGGCCCTTACAATGAGCAGTTCTTC.

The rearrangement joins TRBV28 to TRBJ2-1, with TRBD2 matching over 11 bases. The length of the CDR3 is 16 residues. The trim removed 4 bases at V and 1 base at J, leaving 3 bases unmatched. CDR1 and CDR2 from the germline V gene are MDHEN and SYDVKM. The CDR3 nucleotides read TGTGCCAGCAGTTACCCTAGCGGGGGGTCCTACAATGAGCAGTTCTTC. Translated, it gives CASSYPSGGSYNEQFF.

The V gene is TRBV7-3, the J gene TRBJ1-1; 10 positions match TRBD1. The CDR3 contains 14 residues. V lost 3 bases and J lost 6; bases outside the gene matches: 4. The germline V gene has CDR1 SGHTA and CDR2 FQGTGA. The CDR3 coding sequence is TGTGCCAGCAGCTTGACAGGGGGCGCAGCTGAAGCTTTCTTT. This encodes CASSLTGGAAEAFF.

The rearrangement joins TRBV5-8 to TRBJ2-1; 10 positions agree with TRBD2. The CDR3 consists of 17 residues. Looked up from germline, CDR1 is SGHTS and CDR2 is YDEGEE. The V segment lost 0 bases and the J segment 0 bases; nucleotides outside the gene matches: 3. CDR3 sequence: CASSLVSGRISYNEQFF. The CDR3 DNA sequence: TGTGCCAGCAGCTTGGTTAGCGGGAGGATCTCCTACAATGAGCAGTTCTTC.

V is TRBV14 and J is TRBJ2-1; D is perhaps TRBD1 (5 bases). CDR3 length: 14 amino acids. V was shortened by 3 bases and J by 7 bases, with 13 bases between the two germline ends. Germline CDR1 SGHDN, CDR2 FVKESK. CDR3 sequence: CASSHPQGRNEQFF. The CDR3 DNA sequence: TGTGCCAGCAGCCATCCCCAGGGTCGTAATGAGCAGTTCTTC.

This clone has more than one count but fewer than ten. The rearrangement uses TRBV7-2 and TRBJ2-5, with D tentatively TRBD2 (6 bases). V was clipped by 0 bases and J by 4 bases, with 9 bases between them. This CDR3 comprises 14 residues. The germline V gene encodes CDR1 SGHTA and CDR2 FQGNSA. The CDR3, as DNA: TGTGCCAGCAGCTTAGCGGGGGGAGGAGAGACCCAGTACTTC. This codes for CASSLAGGGETQYF.

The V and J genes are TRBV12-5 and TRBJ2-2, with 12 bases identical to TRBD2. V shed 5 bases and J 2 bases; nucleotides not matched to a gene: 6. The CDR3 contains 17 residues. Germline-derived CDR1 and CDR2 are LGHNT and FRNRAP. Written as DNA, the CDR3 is TGTGCTAGTGGTGGAGGACTAGCGGGACCAAACACCGGGGAGCTGTTTTTT. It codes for CASGGGLAGPNTGELFF.

Here the CDR3 reads CASSETRTGYTGELFF. For the CDR3, the DNA is TGTGCCAGCAGTGAAACAAGGACTGGCTACACCGGGGAGCTGTTTTTT. The chain is built from TRBV2 and TRBJ2-2; tentatively, D is TRBD2 (5 bases). The V end was cut by 2 bases, the J end by 3 bases, with 13 bases between. This CDR3 comprises 16 residues. The germline CDR1 and CDR2 sequences are SNHLY and FYNNEI.

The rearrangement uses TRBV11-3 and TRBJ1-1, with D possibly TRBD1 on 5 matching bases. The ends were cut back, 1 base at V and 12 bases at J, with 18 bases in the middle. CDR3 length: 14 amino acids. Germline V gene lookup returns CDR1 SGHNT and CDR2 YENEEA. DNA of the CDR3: TGTGCCAGCAGCTTAGCGTGGGGGGGTCAGCCGACTTTCTTT. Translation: CASSLAWGGQPTFF.

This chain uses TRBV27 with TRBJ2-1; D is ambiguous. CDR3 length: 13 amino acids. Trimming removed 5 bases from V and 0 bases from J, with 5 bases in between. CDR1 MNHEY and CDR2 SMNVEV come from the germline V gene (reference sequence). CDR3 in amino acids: CASSPGSYNEQFF. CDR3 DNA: TGTGCCAGCAGTCCGGGCTCCTACAATGAGCAGTTCTTC.

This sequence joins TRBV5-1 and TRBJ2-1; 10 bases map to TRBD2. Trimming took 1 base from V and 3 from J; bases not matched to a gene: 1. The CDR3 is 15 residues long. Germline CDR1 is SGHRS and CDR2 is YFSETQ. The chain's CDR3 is CASSLTSGDYNEQFF. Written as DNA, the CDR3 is TGCGCCAGCAGCTTGACTAGCGGGGACTACAATGAGCAGTTCTTC.

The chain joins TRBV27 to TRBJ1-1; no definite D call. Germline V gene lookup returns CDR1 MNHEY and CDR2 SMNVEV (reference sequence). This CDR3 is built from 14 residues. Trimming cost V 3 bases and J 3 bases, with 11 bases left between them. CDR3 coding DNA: TGTGCCAGCAGTTTGACTCGAACGGACACTGAAGCTTTCTTT. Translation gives CASSLTRTDTEAFF.